Each of the 23 T cell receptor beta chains below was sequenced from the same sample in a study of T cell responses to AZD1222 COVID-19 vaccine. This table comes from immunoSEQ multiplex PCR, and its TCRdb copy is limited to in-frame clones, with some not included. The table shows around 95,000 clones, with around nine tenths occurring only once. The source material was peripheral blood, sampled on day 0 of AZD1222 vaccination. These TCRs come from an adult in good health.

The rearrangement uses TRBV7-2 and TRBJ2-3; tentatively, D is TRBD2 (6 bases). CDR3 length: 15 amino acids. Germline V CDR1 and CDR2: SGHTA, FQGNSA. The V and J ends lost 5 bases and 1 base respectively, with 13 bases between them. The CDR3 is CASSRGLAGTDTQYF. CDR3 in DNA: TGTGCCAGCAGCCGGGGGTTAGCGGGCACAGATACGCAGTATTTT. The full variable domain, rest sourced from reference TRBV7-2 and TRBJ2-3, is GAGVSQSPSNKVTEKGKDVELRCDPISGHTALYWYRQSLGQGLEFLIYFQGNSAPDKSGLPSDRFSAERTGGSVSTLTIQRTQQEDSAVYLCASSRGLAGTDTQYFGPGTRLTVL.

J is TRBJ2-1 and V is TRBV3-1 (or the pseudogene TRBV3-2), with TRBD1 matching 10 bases. V shed 7 bases and J 4 bases; nucleotides not matched to a gene: 7. The V gene's germline CDR1 is LGHDT and CDR2 YNNKEL (reference sequence). There are 15 residues in the CDR3. CDR3 amino acids: CASTWSGQGYNEQFF. The CDR3 bases are TGTGCCAGCACTTGGTCGGGACAGGGGTACAATGAGCAGTTCTTC.

The chain joins TRBV2 to TRBJ1-1; D might be TRBD1 (6 bases). Germline CDR1 SNHLY, CDR2 FYNNEI. The CDR3 has 11 amino acids. Written as DNA, the CDR3 is TGTGCGACAGGACGGGATTCTGAAGCTTTCTTT. It encodes CATGRDSEAFF.

The chain uses TRBV6-1 and TRBJ1-6; possibly TRBD1 for D (6 bases). CDR3 length: 15 residues. In germline, CDR1 is MNHNS, CDR2 SASEGT. V was clipped by 3 bases and J by 7 bases, with 13 bases between them. The CDR3 protein is CASSDGGQGNSPLHF. CDR3 coding DNA: TGTGCCAGCAGTGATGGGGGTCAGGGGAATTCACCCCTCCACTTT.

This clone was seen more than once but under ten times. The genes are TRBV4-3 and TRBJ1-6; maybe TRBD1 (6 bases). The V end lost 1 base, the J end lost 15 bases, and 16 bases lay between the germline ends. There are 14 residues in the CDR3. Per the germline V gene, CDR1 is LGHNA and CDR2 is YSLEER. CDR3 nucleotide sequence: TGCGCCAGCAGCCAAGGGCTCACAGGGACTGACCTCCACTTT. Protein: CASSQGLTGTDLHF.

The chain employs TRBV14 and TRBJ2-7; D may correspond to TRBD1 or TRBD2 (6 bases each). The V and J ends lost 0 bases and 6 bases respectively, with 18 bases between them. The V gene's germline CDR1 is SGHDN and CDR2 FVKESK. CDR3 size: 16 residues. The CDR3 spells CASSQDLGAGRSEQYF. The CDR3 region has the DNA TGTGCCAGCAGCCAAGATCTGGGGGCAGGGAGGTCCGAGCAGTACTTC.

This clone occurred a few times. The chain joins TRBV5-1 to TRBJ1-6; 7 bases fit TRBD1. The CDR3 extends over 13 amino acids. Germline V gene sequence: CDR1 SGHRS, CDR2 YFSETQ. V shed 2 bases, J shed 8 bases, and the junction held 1 base outside the gene matches. For the CDR3, the DNA is TGCGCCAGCAGCTTCACAGGGGATTCACCCCTCCACTTT. Translating gives CASSFTGDSPLHF.

The table lists this clone with a few counts. The V and J genes are TRBV6-1 and TRBJ2-7; no firm D call. V lost 2 bases, J lost 4 bases, and 6 bases lay in between. Germline assignment: CDR1 MNHNS and CDR2 SASEGT. The CDR3 runs 12 residues. CDR3: CASSEYGYEQYF. CDR3 sequence (DNA): TGTGCCAGCAGTGAATACGGGTACGAGCAGTACTTC.

The chain recombines TRBV7-2 with TRBJ1-2; D not resolved. This CDR3 contains 16 residues. Between the trimmed V and J ends, which lost 1 base and 5 bases, there was a span of 17 bases. Looked up from germline, CDR1 is SGHTA and CDR2 is FQGNSA. CDR3 nucleotide sequence: TGTGCCAGCAGCTTAGACTTACGGTCGGGAGAATATGGCTACACCTTC. Translation gives CASSLDLRSGEYGYTF.

The CDR3 nucleotides are TGCGCCAGCAGCTTGGGCCGGGAGGTCACAGATACGCAGTATTTT. Protein sequence: CASSLGREVTDTQYF. V gene TRBV5-1 combines with J gene TRBJ2-3; 7 positions agree with TRBD2. V shed 0 bases and J 2 bases; nucleotides not matched to a gene: 3. The germline CDR1 and CDR2 sequences are SGHRS and YFSETQ. This CDR3 has 15 residues.

The gene calls are TRBV7-8 and TRBJ1-4; D is unresolved. Trimming left V 5 bases short and J 0 bases short, with 13 bases between. The CDR3 length is 16 residues. CDR1 and CDR2 from the germline V gene are SGHVS and FQNEAQ. The chain's CDR3 is CASSPWTDATNEKLFF. The CDR3 region has the DNA TGTGCCAGCAGCCCCTGGACGGATGCAACTAATGAAAAACTGTTTTTT.

The chain recombines TRBV11-2 with TRBJ2-2; D is undetermined. The ends were cut back, 4 bases at V and 6 bases at J, with 9 bases in the middle. Germline V lookup: CDR1 SGHAT, CDR2 FQNNGV. This CDR3 has 13 residues. DNA for the CDR3: TGTGCCAGCAGCTCTGACTTGTCCGGGGAGCTGTTTTTT. It encodes CASSSDLSGELFF.

This clone was seen at least ten times. This chain links TRBV7-9 with TRBJ1-5, with TRBD1 matching 7 bases. V dropped 5 bases and J dropped 4; count of bases not matched to a gene: 11. Per the germline V gene, CDR1 is SEHNR and CDR2 is FQNEAQ (reference sequence). This CDR3 region has 16 residues. CDR3 nucleotides: TGTGCCAGCAGCCGTGCAGGGGGTGGCGAGAATCAGCCCCAGCATTTT. This translates into CASSRAGGGENQPQHF.

This chain uses TRBV3-1 (or the pseudogene TRBV3-2) with TRBJ1-6; D ambiguous. Trimming stripped 2 bases from V and 7 bases from J, with 6 bases between. The CDR3 has 13 amino acids. CDR1 LGHDT and CDR2 YNNKEL come from the germline V gene (reference sequence). This chain's CDR3 is CASSQNGNSPLHF. The CDR3 region has the DNA TGTGCCAGCAGCCAAAACGGGAATTCACCCCTCCACTTT.

V is TRBV7-9 and J is TRBJ1-2, with 9 bases matching TRBD1. This CDR3 is 17 amino acids long. V lost 2 bases to trimming and J lost 0 bases; unmatched junction nucleotides: 7. CDR1 and CDR2 from the germline V gene are SEHNR and FQNEAQ (reference sequence). CDR3 amino acids: CASSLTSGQGSNYGYTF. CDR3 DNA sequence: TGTGCCAGCAGCTTAACTTCCGGACAGGGGTCTAACTATGGCTACACCTTC. Combining the CDR3 with reference TRBV7-9 and TRBJ1-2 gives the whole variable domain DTGVSQNPRHKITKRGQNVTFRCDPISEHNRLYWYRQTLGQGPEFLTYFQNEAQLEKSRLLSDRFSAERPKGSFSTLEIQRTEQGDSAMYLCASSLTSGQGSNYGYTFGSGTRLTVV.

The chain couples TRBV29-1 to TRBJ1-1; D gene ambiguous. The V gene lost 2 bases and the J gene lost 10 bases, with 14 bases spanning the gap. This CDR3 spans 12 amino acids. The germline gives CDR1 SQVTM, CDR2 ANQGSEA. The CDR3 spells CSVEILGSGAFF. For the CDR3, the DNA is TGCAGCGTTGAAATACTAGGGAGTGGAGCTTTCTTT. Using reference TRBV29-1 and TRBJ1-1 for the parts outside the CDR3, the full variable domain is SAVISQKPSRDICQRGTSLTIQCQVDSQVTMMFWYRQQPGQSLTLIATANQGSEATYESGFVIDKFPISRPNLTFSTLTVSNMSPEDSSIYLCSVEILGSGAFFGQGTRLTVV.

The rearrangement uses TRBV5-6 and TRBJ1-1, with D perhaps matching TRBD1 (5 bases). V was clipped by 4 bases and J by 4 bases, with 14 bases between them. The germline gives CDR1 SGHDT, CDR2 YYEEEE. The CDR3 runs to 14 residues. The CDR3 region is CASSPLEGSTEAFF. The DNA of the CDR3 is TGTGCCAGCAGCCCGCTGGAGGGGAGCACTGAAGCTTTCTTT.

The chain has TRBV7-9 and TRBJ1-1; 7 bases align to TRBD1. With V trimmed by 5 bases and J by 4 bases, 7 bases remained unmatched. The CDR3 runs 14 residues. Germline V CDR1 and CDR2: SEHNR, FQNEAQ (reference sequence). The CDR3 sequence: CASSPVQGITEAFF. DNA for the CDR3: TGTGCCAGCAGCCCCGTACAGGGGATCACTGAAGCTTTCTTT.

The rearrangement joins TRBV21-1 to TRBJ2-1; the table's TRBD1 call for D was not verified on the DNA. TRBV21-1 is termed a pseudogene. CDR3 length: 19 amino acids. In DNA, the CDR3 is TGTGCCAGCAGCAAAGCAAACCAGATAGGACAGGGAAGGTACAATGAGCAGTTCTTC. This gives the protein CASSKANQIGQGRYNEQFF.

This clone appeared once. The chain has TRBV3-1 (or the pseudogene TRBV3-2) and TRBJ2-7; 7 bases match TRBD1. Germline trimming cut 4 bases from V and 2 bases from J; bases unmatched to any gene: 14. This CDR3 region has 17 residues. CDR1 and CDR2 from the germline V gene are LGHDT and YNNKEL (reference sequence). The CDR3 loop reads CASSPIGRGRGTYEQYF. For the CDR3, the DNA is TGTGCCAGCAGCCCGATAGGACGGGGCAGGGGGACCTACGAGCAGTACTTC.

The chain joins TRBV5-1 to TRBJ2-2; a weak D match, TRBD2 (6 bases). Between the trimmed V and J ends, which lost 2 bases and 2 bases, there was a span of 13 bases. The CDR3 has 16 amino acids. Germline CDR1 reads SGHRS; CDR2 reads YFSETQ. The CDR3, as DNA: TGCGCCAGCAGCTTCGTGGGAGGTCGAAACACCGGGGAGCTGTTTTTT. This codes for CASSFVGGRNTGELFF. The variable domain in full, with the rest retrieved from reference TRBV5-1 and TRBJ2-2, is KAGVTQTPRYLIKTRGQQVTLSCSPISGHRSVSWYQQTPGQGLQFLFEYFSETQRNKGNFPGRFSGRQFSNSRSEMNVSTLELGDSALYLCASSFVGGRNTGELFFGEGSRLTVL.

J is TRBJ1-4 and V is TRBV21-1; the DNA was not compared with TRBD1, the D call given in the table. TRBV21-1 is a documented pseudogene. The CDR3 consists of 19 residues. CDR3 region: CASSKDYKGKDRVNEKLFF. In DNA form, the CDR3 reads TGTGCCAGCAGCAAAGATTATAAGGGAAAGGACAGGGTTAATGAAAAACTGTTTTTT.

This clone was seen just once. The chain combines TRBV7-2 with TRBJ1-2, with D perhaps matching TRBD1 (6 bases). Germline CDR1 SGHTA, CDR2 FQGNSA. The CDR3 length is 15 residues. Trimming removed 1 base from V and 7 bases from J, with 16 bases in between. The CDR3 loop is CASSLEGGQNGGYTF. CDR3 sequence (DNA): TGTGCCAGCAGCTTAGAAGGGGGGCAGAACGGTGGCTACACCTTC.